One sample yielded the 22 T cell receptor beta chains listed below, sequenced in a study of T cell repertoires in cytomegalovirus infection. MiXCR, applied by TCRdb to the reads, yields one record per CDR3 protein. The data show a few hundred thousand distinct CDR3 sequences, with roughly 43% seen just once and 48% held by the top ten. Their antigens are not known. The sample consisted of cultured PBMCs, taken from culture after CMV antigen stimulation. These receptor sequences come from a human donor in good health (CMV status not recorded). Some clones in this sample may be carry-over from other donors' samples.

This clonotype was seen more than once but under ten times. The chain employs TRBV6-1 and TRBJ1-6; the D gene is possibly TRBD1 (5 bases). CDR1 and CDR2 (germline): MNHNS, SASEGT. V lost 7 bases, J lost 7 bases, and 14 bases lay in between. The CDR3 spans 14 residues. The CDR3 sequence is CASTKGQTNSPLHF. In DNA, the CDR3 is TGTGCCAGCACAAAGGGGCAGACCAATTCACCCCTCCACTTT.

The table lists this clonotype with a few counts. The gene calls are TRBV12-3 or TRBV12-4 and TRBJ2-2; 12 nucleotides line up with TRBD2. V gave up 7 bases and J gave up 3 bases; unmatched junction bases: 3. The CDR3 is made up of 15 amino acids. The CDR3 spells CASTLAGGHTGELFF. Here the CDR3 DNA reads TGTGCCAGCACCCTAGCGGGGGGGCACACCGGGGAGCTGTTTTTT.

The chain combines TRBV7-2 with TRBJ2-7; D gene ambiguous. Trimming left V 3 bases short and J 7 bases short, with 16 bases between. The CDR3 is made up of 14 amino acids. Germline V gives CDR1 SGHTA, CDR2 FQGNSA. CDR3 loop: CASSFDASLGEQYF. The CDR3 DNA is TGTGCCAGCAGCTTTGACGCGTCCCTGGGGGAGCAGTACTTC.

This chain joins TRBV29-1 and TRBJ1-6; no reliable D call. Between the trimmed V and J ends, which lost 6 bases and 8 bases, there was a span of 11 bases. The CDR3 contains 12 residues. Germline-derived CDR1 and CDR2 are SQVTM and ANQGSEA. This CDR3 reads CSVQDGDSPLHF. The CDR3 DNA is TGCAGCGTCCAGGACGGTGATTCACCCCTCCACTTT.

The chain carries TRBV4-1 and TRBJ1-2; D perhaps matches TRBD1 (6 bases). The germline V gene has CDR1 MGHRA and CDR2 YSYEKL. Trimming took off 1 base at V and 4 bases at J, with 16 bases between the two ends. CDR3 length: 16 residues. DNA of the CDR3: TGCGCCAGCAGCCAAGTCCAGTTGACAGGATTCTATGGCTACACCTTC. Residues: CASSQVQLTGFYGYTF.

This rearrangement joins TRBV7-9 to TRBJ2-5, with D uncertain. This CDR3 region has 12 residues. V gave up 8 bases and J gave up 0 bases, with 7 bases separating them. Germline lookup yields CDR1 SEHNR and CDR2 FQNEAQ (reference sequence). The CDR3 DNA sequence: TGTGCCAGCGTTGGGTACCAAGAGACCCAGTACTTC. It specifies CASVGYQETQYF.

The V and J genes are TRBV20-1 and TRBJ2-3; TRBD2 matches at 8 bases. From germline, CDR1 is DFQATT and CDR2 SNEGSKA (reference sequence). V shed 0 bases and J 1 base; nucleotides not matched to a gene: 3. CDR3 size: 15 residues. CDR3 sequence (DNA): TGCAGTGCTAGAGATCAAGCGGGGGGCACAGATACGCAGTATTTT. As protein: CSARDQAGGTDTQYF.

The V call is TRBV7-9, the J call TRBJ1-1; D gene uncertain. The CDR3 sequence is 15 residues long. Trimming left V 4 bases short and J 1 base short, with 13 bases between. Germline V lookup: CDR1 SEHNR, CDR2 FQNEAQ (reference sequence). CDR3 residues: CASSSPGVTNTEAFF. For the CDR3, the DNA is TGTGCCAGCAGCTCCCCGGGTGTGACGAACACTGAAGCTTTCTTT.

This clonotype was detected ten times or more. The genes are TRBV7-6 and TRBJ2-1, with 11 positions matching TRBD2. The V segment lost 4 bases and the J segment 8 bases; nucleotides outside the gene matches: 22. The CDR3 sequence is 20 residues long. CDR1 is SGHVS, CDR2 FNYEAQ, per germline. CDR3 nucleotide sequence: TGTGCCAGCAGCTCTCCGGGACACTCCGGGACTAGCGGTACTAGGGATGAGCAGTTCTTC. This encodes CASSSPGHSGTSGTRDEQFF. The full variable domain, with the rest looked up from reference TRBV7-6 and TRBJ2-1, is GAGVSQSPRYKVTKRGQDVALRCDPISGHVSLYWYRQALGQGPEFLTYFNYEAQQDKSGLPNDRFSAERPEGSISTLTIQRTEQRDSAMYRCASSSPGHSGTSGTRDEQFFGPGTRLTVL.

This clonotype was found a few times. The J gene is TRBJ2-2, the V gene TRBV4-1, with 12 bases lining up with TRBD2. Germline lookup yields CDR1 MGHRA and CDR2 YSYEKL. CDR3 length equals 18 residues. The J segment lost 6 bases and the V segment lost 5 bases, leaving 13 bases of the junction unmatched. CDR3 sequence reads: CASSYFPGTSGFAGELFF. The CDR3 coding sequence is TGCGCCAGCAGCTATTTTCCTGGGACTAGCGGGTTCGCCGGGGAGCTGTTTTTT.

On this clonotype itself: This CDR3 fails to terminate in the conserved phenylalanine or tryptophan, so it likely reflects a read error. V is TRBV20-1 and J is TRBJ2-7; 7 bases line up with TRBD2. Germline values: CDR1 DFQATT, CDR2 SNEGSKA (reference sequence). The CDR3 is made up of 12 amino acids. Losses at the gene ends were 3 bases for V and 5 bases for J; bases not matched to a gene: 4. This CDR3 reads CSASGRFDEQYY. The CDR3 region has the DNA TGCAGTGCTAGCGGGAGGTTCGACGAGCAGTACTAC.

The genes are TRBV20-1 and TRBJ2-1; 9 bases map to TRBD1. CDR3 size: 13 residues. J lost 8 bases, V lost 5 bases, and 7 bases had no gene match. Germline CDR1 DFQATT, CDR2 SNEGSKA (reference sequence). The CDR3: CSAFRTGVDEQFF. For the CDR3, the DNA is TGCAGTGCTTTTAGGACAGGGGTAGATGAGCAGTTCTTC.

The chain is built from TRBV5-6 and TRBJ2-1; D might be TRBD1 (6 bases). Germline lookup yields CDR1 SGHDT and CDR2 YYEEEE. The CDR3 contains 14 residues. V dropped 6 bases and J dropped 0 bases, with 10 bases sitting between them. The CDR3: CASTTGTSYNEQFF. The CDR3 bases are TGTGCCAGCACTACAGGGACCTCCTACAATGAGCAGTTCTTC. The full variable domain, in which reference TRBV5-6 and TRBJ2-1 provide the parts outside the CDR3, is DAGVTQSPTHLIKTRGQQVTLRCSPKSGHDTVSWYQQALGQGPQFIFQYYEEEERQRGNFPDRFSGHQFPNYSSELNVNALLLGDSALYLCASTTGTSYNEQFFGPGTRLTVL.

The chain couples TRBV20-1 to TRBJ2-1, with 11 bases matching TRBD1. CDR3 length: 13 amino acids. Germline assignment: CDR1 DFQATT and CDR2 SNEGSKA (reference sequence). Unmatched junction bases numbered 5, after V lost 6 bases and J lost 7 bases. The CDR3 reads CSARTGGGNEQFF. CDR3 bases: TGCAGTGCCCGGACAGGGGGCGGGAATGAGCAGTTCTTC.

The chain has TRBV7-6 and TRBJ2-4; 7 nucleotides align to TRBD1. This CDR3 contains 15 residues. The germline gives CDR1 SGHVS, CDR2 FNYEAQ. After removal of 5 bases from V and 7 bases from J, the junction contained 11 bases not matched to a gene. Here the CDR3 DNA reads TGTGCCAGCAGCGTATCACAGGGGTCGGAGAACATTCAGTACTTC. Translating gives CASSVSQGSENIQYF.

The CDR3: CASSGVTDMNTEAFF. CDR3 sequence (DNA): TGTGCCAGCAGCGGGGTGACAGACATGAACACTGAAGCTTTCTTT. This rearrangement joins TRBV5-4 to TRBJ1-1, with D perhaps matching TRBD1 (5 bases). The CDR3 has 15 amino acids. Trimming removed 4 bases from V and 0 bases from J, with 13 bases in between. The V gene's germline CDR1 is SGHNT and CDR2 YYREEE (reference sequence). Variable domain in full (rest from reference TRBV5-4 and TRBJ1-1): ETGVTQSPTHLIKTRGQQVTLRCSSQSGHNTVSWYQQALGQGPQFIFQYYREEENGRGNFPPRFSGLQFPNYSSELNVNALELDDSALYLCASSGVTDMNTEAFFGQGTRLTVV.

J is TRBJ1-2 and V is TRBV7-6; 7 bases map to TRBD1. V was clipped by 3 bases and J by 8 bases; unmatched bases: 9. The CDR3 covers 14 residues. CDR1 SGHVS and CDR2 FNYEAQ come from the germline V gene. The CDR3 is CASSFPLQGSGYTF. CDR3 sequence (DNA): TGTGCCAGCAGCTTTCCCCTACAGGGGAGCGGCTACACCTTC.

This chain joins TRBV12-3 or TRBV12-4 and TRBJ2-4; no definite D call. V lost 4 bases, J lost 12 bases, and 19 bases lay in between. The CDR3 is made up of 14 amino acids. The CDR3 sequence: CASSSLLAGPNQYF. DNA for the CDR3: TGTGCCAGCAGTTCCCTTTTGGCAGGACCGAATCAGTACTTC.

V and J are TRBV19 and TRBJ1-5; a possible D gene is TRBD1 (6 bases). V gave up 6 bases and J gave up 5 bases, with 17 bases separating them. This CDR3 has 15 residues. Germline loops: CDR1 LNHDA, CDR2 SQIVND (reference sequence). CDR3 amino acids: CASRLVTGGHQPQHF. The CDR3 DNA sequence: TGTGCCAGTAGGCTAGTGACTGGGGGCCATCAGCCCCAGCATTTT.

The chain joins TRBV19 to TRBJ2-5, with 8 positions matching TRBD2. Germline CDR1 reads LNHDA; CDR2 reads SQIVND (reference sequence). The CDR3 extends over 14 amino acids. Losses at the gene ends were 1 base for V and 4 bases for J; bases not matched to a gene: 2. DNA of the CDR3: TGTGCCAGTAGTATAGGACTAGCGAGAGAGACCCAGTACTTC. Translating it yields CASSIGLARETQYF. Full variable domain (rest looked up from reference TRBV19 and TRBJ2-5): DGGITQSPKYLFRKEGQNVTLSCEQNLNHDAMYWYRQDPGQGLRLIYYSQIVNDFQKGDIAEGYSVSREKKESFPLTVTSAQKNPTAFYLCASSIGLARETQYFGPGTRLLVL.

This clonotype was detected only a few times. The chain uses TRBV6-2 or TRBV6-3 and TRBJ2-3; D is possibly TRBD2 (6 bases). V was pared by 0 bases and J by 2 bases, with 15 bases between. CDR3 size: 17 residues. CDR1 and CDR2 from the germline V gene are MNHEY and SVGEGT. The CDR3 DNA reads TGTGCCAGCAGTTACTCGATTGGAGGGACCGACACAGATACGCAGTATTTT. Translated, it gives CASSYSIGGTDTDTQYF.

The chain joins TRBV27 to TRBJ2-3, with D tentatively TRBD1 (6 bases). This CDR3 contains 14 residues. The V gene's germline CDR1 is MNHEY and CDR2 SMNVEV (reference sequence). V gave up 10 bases and J gave up 6 bases, with 20 bases separating them. This CDR3 reads CATRQVQMMDTQYF. The CDR3 DNA is TGTGCCACCAGACAGGTACAAATGATGGATACGCAGTATTTT.